This T cell receptor (beta chain) was observed in a study of cytomegalovirus exposure and HLA in healthy donors. Overall study results and limits: In a later analysis, DRB1 alleles had the most associated TCRs; HLA-C alleles the fewest.

Researchers ran the PCR with 60 Vbeta and 13 Jbeta primers. Produced via immunoSEQ multiplex PCR; TCRdb's table is partial and in-frame only. The sample lists over 100,000 clones; 65% to 75% were seen once. As concerns this clone: Its target is unknown.

This CDR3 spans 16 amino acids. The germline V gene has CDR1 SGHRS and CDR2 YFSETQ. Unmatched junction bases numbered 7, after V lost 4 bases and J lost 3 bases. This TCR came from a man younger than 40 in good health and CMV-seropositive. The source material was PBMCs. The chain is built from TRBV5-1 and TRBJ2-3; 11 nucleotides agree with TRBD2. DNA of the CDR3: TGCGCCAGCAGCCACGTAGCGGGGGGGTTAACAGATACGCAGTATTTT. Its protein is CASSHVAGGLTDTQYF.